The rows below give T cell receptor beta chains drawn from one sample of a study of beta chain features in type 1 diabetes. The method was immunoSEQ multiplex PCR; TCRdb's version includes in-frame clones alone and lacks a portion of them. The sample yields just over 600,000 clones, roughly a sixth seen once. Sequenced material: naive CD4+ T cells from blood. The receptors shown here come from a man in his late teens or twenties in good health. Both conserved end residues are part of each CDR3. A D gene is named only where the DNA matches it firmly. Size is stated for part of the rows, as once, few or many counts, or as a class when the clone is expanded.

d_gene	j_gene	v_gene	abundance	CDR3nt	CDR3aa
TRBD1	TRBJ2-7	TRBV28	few	TGTGCCAGCATATCTACCGGGACAGGCTCCTACGAGCAGTACTTC	CASISTGTGSYEQYF
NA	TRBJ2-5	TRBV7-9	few	TGTGCCAGCAGGGTTGGACTGGTTCAAGAGACCCAGTACTTC	CASRVGLVQETQYF
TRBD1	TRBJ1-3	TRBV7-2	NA	TGTGCCAGCAGCTCGGGGACAGGGGGCGGAAACACCATATATTTT	CASSSGTGGGNTIYF
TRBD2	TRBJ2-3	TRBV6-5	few	TGTGCCAGCAGTTACAGACTAGCGGGAGATACGCAGTATTTT	CASSYRLAGDTQYF
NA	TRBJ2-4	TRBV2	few	TGTGCCAGCAGTGAAGCAGGGGTCAAAAACATTCAGTACTTC	CASSEAGVKNIQYF
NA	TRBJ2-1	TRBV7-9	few	TGTGCCAGCAGCTTAGCCTGGGACCGGCCAGTCAATGAGCAGTTCTTC	CASSLAWDRPVNEQFF
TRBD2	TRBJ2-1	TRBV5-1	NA	TGCGCCAGCAGAAGGACTAGCGGCAGCAATGAGCAGTTCTTC	CASRRTSGSNEQFF
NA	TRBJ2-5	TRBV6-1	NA	TGTGCCAGCAGTGAACTCGAACAGGGAAGGGAGACCCAGTACTTC	CASSELEQGRETQYF
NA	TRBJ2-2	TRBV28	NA	TGTGCCAGCAGTTTATTTGGGAACACCGGGGAGCTGTTTTTT	CASSLFGNTGELFF
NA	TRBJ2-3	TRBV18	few	TGTGCCAGCTCACCACCGTACTTCTACTACACAGATACGCAGTATTTT	CASSPPYFYYTDTQYF
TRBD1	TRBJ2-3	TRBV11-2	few	TGTGCCAGCAGCTCTAGGACAGGGGGGGCAGATACGCAGTATTTT	CASSSRTGGADTQYF
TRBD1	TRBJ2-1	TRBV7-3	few	TGTGCCAGCAGCTTAGGTGGGACAGTTTCTAACAATGAGCAGTTCTTC	CASSLGGTVSNNEQFF
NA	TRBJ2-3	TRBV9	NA	TGTGCCAGCAGCGTAGAATCGGGGGCAGATACGCAGTATTTT	CASSVESGADTQYF